The T cell receptor beta chain described here comes from a study of T cell changes during pregnancy in multiple sclerosis. TCRdb's table, derived via immunoSEQ multiplex PCR, lists solely in-frame clones and lacks some. The sample lists about 51,000 clones, under 95% occurring once. The germline V gene encodes CDR1 SGHDN and CDR2 FVKESK. The J segment lost 4 bases and the V segment lost 4 bases, leaving 2 bases of the junction unmatched. CDR3 size: 13 residues. Specimen: CD4+ T cells from peripheral blood mononuclear cells, collected in the second trimester of pregnancy. J is TRBJ1-1 and V is TRBV14; 8 bases agree with TRBD1. The source of this sequence is a female donor with multiple sclerosis, enrolled in a pregnancy study. The CDR3: CASSRDRSTEAFF. Here the CDR3 DNA reads TGTGCCAGCAGCCGGGACAGGTCCACTGAAGCTTTCTTT.